Listed below are T cell receptor beta chains from one sample, sequenced in a study of T cells in Graves' hyperthyroidism and ophthalmopathy. In TCRdb, the multiplex PCR reads were re-called with MiXCR into one record per CDR3 protein. The repertoire holds fewer than 800,000 distinct CDR3 sequences, around 17% seen once, with approximately 8.4% in the top ten. Specimen: blood. These receptors were collected from a man aged 18-30 years with Graves' hyperthyroidism. CDR3s include the opening cysteine and the closing phenylalanine or tryptophan. The D gene is left open where the match is weak. Not every row has a clone size; where given, it reads once, few, many or a size class.

TRBD2	TRBJ2-5	-	TRBV4-1	CASSPLTSGRVETQYF	TGCGCCAGCAGCCCACTAACTAGCGGGAGGGTTGAGACCCAGTACTTC
-	TRBJ1-2	-	TRBV7-8	CASSYMKAGYTF	TGTGCCAGCAGCTATATGAAAGCTGGCTACACCTTC
-	TRBJ2-3	-	TRBV6-2/TRBV6-3	CASSFLEEDTQYF	TGTGCCAGCAGTTTCCTCGAAGAGGATACGCAGTATTTT
TRBD2	TRBJ2-7	many	TRBV3-1	CASSQTSGRDYEQYF	TGTGCCAGCAGCCAAACTAGCGGGAGGGACTACGAGCAGTACTTC
-	TRBJ2-1	-	TRBV19	CASSIGGPSSTGSSYNEQFF	TGTGCCAGTAGTATTGGGGGACCCTCGTCCACAGGGTCCTCCTACAATGAGCAGTTCTTC
-	TRBJ1-1	many	TRBV27	CASSFREYTEAFF	TGTGCCAGCAGTTTCCGGGAGTATACTGAAGCTTTCTTT
-	TRBJ2-7	-	TRBV28	CASSLATGGRSSYEQYF	TGTGCCAGCAGTTTAGCCACCGGGGGGCGGAGCTCCTACGAGCAGTACTTC
-	TRBJ1-2	-	TRBV28	CANRSTGEGYTF	TGTGCCAACAGATCAACCGGAGAGGGCTACACCTTC
TRBD2	TRBJ2-1	few	TRBV19	CASRTSGRLNEQFF	TGTGCCAGCAGAACTAGCGGGAGATTGAATGAGCAGTTCTTC
TRBD2	TRBJ2-2	few	TRBV4-1	CASSQSTGGPPTGELFF	TGCGCCAGCAGCCAATCGACGGGAGGGCCCCCCACCGGGGAGCTGTTTTTT
-	TRBJ2-5	many	TRBV6-1	CASSEGRYQETQYF	TGTGCCAGCAGTGAAGGAAGGTACCAAGAGACCCAGTACTTC
TRBD2	TRBJ2-7	many	TRBV28	CASRTPGTSETYEQYF	TGTGCCAGCAGGACCCCCGGGACTAGCGAAACCTACGAGCAGTACTTC
-	TRBJ2-1	once	TRBV2	CASSGWGVQFF	TGTGCCAGCAGTGGGTGGGGCGTGCAGTTCTTC
TRBD2	TRBJ2-1	-	TRBV6-2/TRBV6-3	CASSSRWREGPYNEQFF	TGTGCCAGCAGTTCTAGGTGGCGGGAGGGCCCCTACAATGAGCAGTTCTTC
TRBD1	TRBJ2-7	many	TRBV28	CASSLLQGGYEQYF	TGTGCCAGCAGTTTATTACAGGGGGGATACGAGCAGTACTTC
-	TRBJ2-1	few	TRBV4-1	CASSQPGHEVSEQFF	TGCGCCAGCAGCCAACCGGGCCATGAGGTTAGTGAGCAGTTCTTC
-	TRBJ2-1	many	TRBV7-2	CAARQQGRHEQFF	TGTGCCGCACGCCAACAGGGGAGGCATGAGCAGTTCTTC
TRBD1	TRBJ2-3	many	TRBV28	CASSQGTGGTDTQYF	TGTGCCAGCAGTCAAGGGACAGGGGGGACAGATACGCAGTATTTT
TRBD1	TRBJ2-2	-	TRBV29-1	CSVVMPGQGVTGELFF	TGCAGCGTTGTAATGCCCGGACAGGGTGTCACCGGGGAGCTGTTTTTT
TRBD1	TRBJ1-4	many	TRBV18	CASSPPGQGVEKLFF	TGTGCCAGCTCACCACCGGGACAGGGAGTTGAAAAACTGTTTTTT
-	TRBJ2-7	many	TRBV3-1	CASSRRRNTYEQYF	TGTGCCAGCAGCCGCCGACGGAACACCTACGAGCAGTACTTC
-	TRBJ2-7	few	TRBV2	CASSEGRIYEQYF	TGTGCCAGCAGTGAAGGGAGAATCTACGAGCAGTACTTC
-	TRBJ2-4	many	TRBV11-2	CASSLGVGAWDIQYF	TGTGCCAGCAGCTTAGGTGTTGGGGCCTGGGACATTCAGTACTTC
-	TRBJ2-7	-	TRBV7-3	CASSLLLRPHEQYF	TGTGCCAGCAGCTTACTTCTCAGGCCCCACGAGCAGTACTTC
-	TRBJ1-5	-	TRBV6-5	CASSSLPGYSNQPQHF	TGTGCCAGCAGTTCCCTTCCGGGTTATAGCAATCAGCCCCAGCATTTT
-	TRBJ1-2	-	TRBV25-1	CASSDDQGSYGYTF	TGTGCCAGCAGTGATGATCAGGGTAGCTATGGCTACACCTTC
TRBD1	TRBJ2-7	many	TRBV15	CATSGVALGTGAYEQYF	TGTGCCACCAGCGGTGTAGCTTTAGGGACAGGAGCCTACGAGCAGTACTTC
-	TRBJ2-3	few	TRBV29-1	CSVLSAGGNTQYF	TGCAGCGTTTTATCAGCCGGTGGAAATACGCAGTATTTT
TRBD1	TRBJ1-5	many	TRBV15	CATSRVHRGGSNQPQHF	TGTGCCACCAGCAGAGTCCACAGGGGAGGTAGCAATCAGCCCCAGCATTTT
-	TRBJ2-7	-	TRBV20-1	CSASWRENEQYF	TGCAGTGCTAGTTGGCGGGAAAACGAGCAGTACTTC
-	TRBJ1-4	few	TRBV6-1	CASSVTVNEKLFF	TGTGCCAGCAGTGTCACAGTTAATGAAAAACTGTTTTTT
TRBD1	TRBJ2-7	few	TRBV15	CATSRRQGKYEQYF	TGTGCCACCAGCAGAAGACAGGGGAAGTACGAGCAGTACTTC
TRBD2	TRBJ2-1	many	TRBV6-1	CASSTPTSGAYNEQFF	TGTGCCAGCAGTACCCCGACTAGCGGGGCCTACAATGAGCAGTTCTTC
-	TRBJ2-2	few	TRBV24-1	CATSEWTSGELFF	TGTGCCACCAGTGAATGGACATCCGGGGAGCTGTTTTTT
-	TRBJ2-1	few	TRBV7-9	CASSPVGRPGEQFF	TGTGCCAGCAGCCCGGTGGGGCGACCGGGAGAGCAGTTCTTC
-	TRBJ2-1	many	TRBV7-9	CAAGAYNEQFF	TGTGCCGCCGGGGCCTACAATGAGCAGTTCTTC
-	TRBJ1-5	many	TRBV3-1	CASSHHSNQPQHF	TGTGCCAGCAGCCACCATAGCAATCAGCCCCAGCATTTT
TRBD2	TRBJ2-1	few	TRBV7-9	CASSLGFSGRAYNEQFF	TGTGCCAGCAGCTTAGGTTTCAGCGGGAGGGCCTACAATGAGCAGTTCTTC
-	TRBJ2-2	-	TRBV5-6	CASSLDGPGWTGELFF	TGTGCCAGCAGCTTGGATGGGCCGGGGTGGACCGGGGAGCTGTTTTTT
-	TRBJ2-1	few	TRBV27	CASSYQVSYNEQFF	TGTGCCAGCAGTTACCAGGTCTCCTACAATGAGCAGTTCTTC
-	TRBJ2-2	many	TRBV7-9	CASSFAEELFF	TGTGCCAGCAGCTTTGCGGAAGAGCTGTTTTTT
TRBD1	TRBJ1-2	few	TRBV6-1	CASSDQMRRYRTGTYGYTF	TGTGCCAGCAGTGACCAAATGCGCAGGTACCGGACAGGGACCTATGGCTACACCTTC
-	TRBJ1-1	few	TRBV25-1	CASTQTSMTEAFF	TGTGCCAGCACCCAAACAAGTATGACTGAAGCTTTCTTT
-	TRBJ1-6	-	TRBV5-1	CASSFLGLYNSPLHF	TGCGCCAGCAGCTTTCTGGGGCTCTATAATTCACCCCTCCACTTT
TRBD1	TRBJ2-7	many	TRBV6-1	CASSSLDRGHEQYF	TGTGCCAGCAGTTCCCTCGACAGGGGCCACGAGCAGTACTTC
TRBD2	TRBJ2-3	once	TRBV5-4	CASSAPGLASTDTQYF	TGTGCCAGCAGCGCTCCGGGACTAGCTAGCACAGATACGCAGTATTTT
-	TRBJ2-7	many	TRBV2	CASRGAGVEQYF	TGTGCCAGCCGGGGGGCAGGGGTCGAGCAGTACTTC
-	TRBJ2-7	many	TRBV28	CASSPPGPEYEQYF	TGTGCCAGCAGTCCACCGGGACCAGAATACGAGCAGTACTTC
TRBD1	TRBJ1-1	many	TRBV20-1	CSASPGGLNTEAFF	TGCAGTGCTAGTCCAGGGGGCTTGAACACTGAAGCTTTCTTT
-	TRBJ2-2	many	TRBV6-1	CASSSKGLANTGELFF	TGTGCCAGCAGTTCTAAGGGTCTCGCGAACACCGGGGAGCTGTTTTTT
TRBD2	TRBJ2-3	many	TRBV2	CASSEDKRERPDTQYF	TGTGCCAGCAGTGAAGACAAGCGGGAGAGGCCAGATACGCAGTATTTT
-	TRBJ2-7	many	TRBV18	CASSPRSRANSYEQYF	TGTGCCAGCTCACCAAGGTCTAGGGCAAACTCCTACGAGCAGTACTTC
-	TRBJ1-2	-	TRBV27	CASRPRQDTHYGYTF	TGTGCCAGCAGGCCCCGACAGGATACCCACTATGGCTACACCTTC
-	TRBJ1-5	-	TRBV28	CASLHRDWGQPQHF	TGTGCCAGTCTTCACAGGGACTGGGGTCAGCCCCAGCATTTT
-	TRBJ2-2	-	TRBV3-1	CASSQFWHLPLGTGELFF	TGTGCCAGCAGCCAATTCTGGCACCTACCCTTGGGCACCGGGGAGCTGTTTTTT
-	TRBJ1-5	-	TRBV12-3/TRBV12-4	CASSTWTVNQPQHF	TGTGCCAGCAGTACTTGGACAGTCAATCAGCCCCAGCATTTT
-	TRBJ1-5	many	TRBV12-3/TRBV12-4	CASRYGEDNQPQHF	TGTGCCAGCCGGTACGGGGAAGACAATCAGCCCCAGCATTTT